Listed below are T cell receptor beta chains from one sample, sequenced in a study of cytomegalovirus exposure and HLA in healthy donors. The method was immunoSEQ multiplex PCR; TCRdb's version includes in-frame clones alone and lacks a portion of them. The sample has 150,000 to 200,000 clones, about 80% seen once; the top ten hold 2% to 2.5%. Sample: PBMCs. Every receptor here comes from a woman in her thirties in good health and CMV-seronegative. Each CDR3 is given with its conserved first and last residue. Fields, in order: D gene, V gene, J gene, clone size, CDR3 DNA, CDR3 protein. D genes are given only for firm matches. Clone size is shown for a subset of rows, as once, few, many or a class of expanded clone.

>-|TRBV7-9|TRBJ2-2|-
TGTGCCAGCAGCCCCCTACCAGGGGACACCGGGGAGCTGTTTTTT
CASSPLPGDTGELFF
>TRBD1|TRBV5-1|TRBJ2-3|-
TGCGCCAGCAGAACTGGACAGGGCACAGATACGCAGTATTTT
CASRTGQGTDTQYF
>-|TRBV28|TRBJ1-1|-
TGTGCCAGCAGGTTGTCTGAGGGAGAAGCTTTCTTT
CASRLSEGEAFF
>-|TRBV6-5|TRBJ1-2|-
TGTGCCAGCAGACCACGGGAGGACGACTATGGCTACACCTTC
CASRPREDDYGYTF
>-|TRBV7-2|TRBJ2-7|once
TGTGCCAGCAGCCGGGAAGAGAGCTCCTACGAGCAGTACTTC
CASSREESSYEQYF
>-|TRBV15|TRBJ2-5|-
TGTGCCACCAGCAGAGGCCAGGGACAAGAGACCCAGTACTTC
CATSRGQGQETQYF
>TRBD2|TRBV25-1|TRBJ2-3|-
TGTGCCAGCAGTACCGGGACTAGCGGGGGGATAGGCACAGATACGCAGTATTTT
CASSTGTSGGIGTDTQYF
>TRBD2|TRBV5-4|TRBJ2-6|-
TGTGCCAGCAGCCGGGCGGGGGCTGGGGCCAACGTCCTGACTTTC
CASSRAGAGANVLTF
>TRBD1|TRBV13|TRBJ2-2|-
TGTGCCAGCAGTCAAACAGGGGGCCGCGGGGAGCTGTTTTTT
CASSQTGGRGELFF
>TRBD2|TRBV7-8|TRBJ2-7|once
TGTGCCAGCAGCGAGACTAGCCTAGGGGAGCAGTACTTC
CASSETSLGEQYF
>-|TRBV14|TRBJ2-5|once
TGTGCCAGCAGCCAAGAATGGAGCGGACCTCAAGAGACCCAGTACTTC
CASSQEWSGPQETQYF
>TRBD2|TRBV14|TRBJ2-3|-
TGTGCCAGCCGACCCGGGGGGGCGGATACGCAGTATTTT
CASRPGGADTQYF
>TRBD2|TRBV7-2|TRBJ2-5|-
TGTGCCAGCACAGGAGGGAGGGGAGGAGAGACCCAGTACTTC
CASTGGRGGETQYF
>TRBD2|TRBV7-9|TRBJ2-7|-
TGTGCCAGCAGCTTGGGAGGGGCTCCGAGCTACGAGCAGTACTTC
CASSLGGAPSYEQYF
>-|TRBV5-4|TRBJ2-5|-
TGTGCCAGCAGCTTGGGAACTAGCCTACAAGAGACCCAGTACTTC
CASSLGTSLQETQYF
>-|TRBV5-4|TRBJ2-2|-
TGTGCCAGTAAAAACAATCTAGGGGTCGGGGAGCTGTTTTTT
CASKNNLGVGELFF
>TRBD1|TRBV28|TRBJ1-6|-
TGTGCCAGCGGGGGGACAGGGAGTTCACCCCTCCACTTT
CASGGTGSSPLHF
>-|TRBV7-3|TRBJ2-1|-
TGTGCCAGCAGCTTAATGTCGGCGGGCACAAGCTCCTACAATGAGCAGTTCTTC
CASSLMSAGTSSYNEQFF
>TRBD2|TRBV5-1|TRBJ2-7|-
TGCGCCAGCAGCTTTGGCGGGCCAGCGGGAGCCTACGAGCAGTACTTC
CASSFGGPAGAYEQYF
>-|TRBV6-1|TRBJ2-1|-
TGTGCCAGCAGCCCGGGGTCGGGGGTGAATGAGCAGTTCTTC
CASSPGSGVNEQFF
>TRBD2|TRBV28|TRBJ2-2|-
TGTGCCAGCAGTCCAACCGGGACCCGGGGAGGGGCGCAAAGGAACACCGGGGAGCTGTTTTTT
CASSPTGTRGGAQRNTGELFF
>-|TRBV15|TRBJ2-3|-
TGTGCCACCAGTAGGGGCAATAACAGGGGCACAGATACGCAGTATTTT
CATSRGNNRGTDTQYF
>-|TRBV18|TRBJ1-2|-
TGTGCCAGCTCACCTCGGACTGAAGCTAACTATGGCTACACCTTC
CASSPRTEANYGYTF
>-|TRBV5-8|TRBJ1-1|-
TGTGCCAGCAGCTTGACAAGGAACACTGAAGCTTTCTTT
CASSLTRNTEAFF
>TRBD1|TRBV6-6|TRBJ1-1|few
TGTGCCAGCAGCCCCGCGGGACAGAAAGTCAACACTGAAGCTTTCTTT
CASSPAGQKVNTEAFF
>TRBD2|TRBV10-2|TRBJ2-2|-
TGCGCCAGCCGCGGGGGGGACATACGCACCGGGGAGCTGTTTTTT
CASRGGDIRTGELFF
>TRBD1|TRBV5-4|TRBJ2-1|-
TGTGCCAGCAGCTTCTTGACAGGGGGCACCCACAATGAGCAGTTCTTC
CASSFLTGGTHNEQFF
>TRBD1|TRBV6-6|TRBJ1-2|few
TGTGCCAGCACCGGACAGGGTTATGGCTACACCTTC
CASTGQGYGYTF
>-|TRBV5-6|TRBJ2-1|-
TGTGCCAGCAGCGCAGACAGAAGTGAGCAGTTCTTC
CASSADRSEQFF
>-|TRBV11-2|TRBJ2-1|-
TGTGCCAGCAGCTTCTCAGGGACTCGATACAATGAGCAGTTCTTC
CASSFSGTRYNEQFF
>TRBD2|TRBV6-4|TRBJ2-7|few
TGTGCCAGCAGTCCTGGCGCCGCGGGGGGCAGCGACGAGCAGTACTTC
CASSPGAAGGSDEQYF
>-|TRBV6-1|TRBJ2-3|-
TGTGCCAGCGGGACCGTGGGGGGAGACACAGATACGCAGTATTTT
CASGTVGGDTDTQYF